The 15 T cell receptor beta chains presented below share a single source sample, sequenced in a study of CD8+ T cells in alopecia areata. The treatment here: oral pan-JAK inhibitor, 5-10 mg twice daily. Following extraction, RNA underwent reverse transcription to cDNA, which served as the sequencing template. Assay used: immunoSEQ multiplex PCR; TCRdb lists only in-frame clones, some missing. This table holds 150,000 to 250,000 clones, more than 55% found once. The source was CD4+ T cells sorted from blood, collected at week 4, from a patient treated with tofacitinib. The receptors here all came from a human donor with alopecia areata.

This clone was seen only a few times. The CDR3 DNA follows: TGTGCCTGGAGCCGACAGGTGGGGGGCACTGAAGCTTTCTTT. This sequence encodes CAWSRQVGGTEAFF. This chain uses TRBV30 with TRBJ1-1; perhaps TRBD1 as D (6 bases). The CDR3 sequence is 14 residues long. The V gene's germline CDR1 is GTSNPN and CDR2 SVGIG (reference sequence). V lost 3 bases to trimming and J lost 4 bases, with 15 bases between them. The whole variable domain, remainder taken from reference TRBV30 and TRBJ1-1, is SQTIHQWPATLVQPVGSPLSLECTVEGTSNPNLYWYRQAAGRGLQLLFYSVGIGQISSEVPQNLSASRPQDRQFILSSKKLLLSDSGFYLCAWSRQVGGTEAFFGQGTRLTVV.

This clone was detected only a few times. V gene TRBV4-1 combines with J gene TRBJ1-3; D may be TRBD1 (5 bases). The V end was cut by 3 bases, the J end by 3 bases, with 12 bases between. Germline loops: CDR1 MGHRA, CDR2 YSYEKL. The CDR3 is 15 residues long. The CDR3 loop reads CASSHAGTDGNTIYF. The CDR3 DNA follows: TGCGCCAGCAGCCATGCCGGGACGGATGGAAACACCATATATTTT.

The rearrangement links TRBV7-2 to TRBJ2-3; D not certain. The CDR3 is 15 amino acids. Germline-derived CDR1 and CDR2 are SGHTA and FQGNSA. Trimming pared 2 bases from V and 2 bases from J, leaving 11 bases between. Here the CDR3 DNA reads TGTGCCAGCAGCTTACGACGCCGGGCCACAGATACGCAGTATTTT. Its translation is CASSLRRRATDTQYF.

This clone turned up a few times. The genes are TRBV10-3 and TRBJ1-1, with a possible D match to TRBD1 (5 bases). With 6 bases removed from V and 0 bases from J, the gap between germline ends came to 20 bases. The CDR3 runs 17 residues. Germline assignment: CDR1 ENHRY and CDR2 SYGVKD. The CDR3 DNA reads TGTGCCATCAGCGATCCCGGTATAGGGGTCATGAACACTGAAGCTTTCTTT. Its protein product is CAISDPGIGVMNTEAFF.

The J gene is TRBJ2-4, the V gene TRBV28; 9 bases agree with TRBD1. CDR3 size: 20 residues. The germline CDR1 and CDR2 sequences are MDHEN and SYDVKM. V shed 4 bases, J shed 0 bases, and the junction held 16 bases outside the gene matches. CDR3 nucleotides: TGTGCCAGCAGTTCCCTGTTGGGACAGGGAGGGGATTTAGCCAAAAACATTCAGTACTTC. As protein: CASSSLLGQGGDLAKNIQYF. The whole variable domain, filled in from reference TRBV28 and TRBJ2-4, reads DVKVTQSSRYLVKRTGEKVFLECVQDMDHENMFWYRQDPGLGLRLIYFSYDVKMKEKGDIPEGYSVSREKKERFSLILESASTNQTSMYLCASSSLLGQGGDLAKNIQYFGAGTRLSVL.

The rearrangement uses TRBV18 and TRBJ1-6; no firm D call. V dropped 3 bases and J dropped 6 bases, with 12 bases sitting between them. The CDR3 consists of 15 residues. CDR1 and CDR2 (germline): KGHSH, LQKENI. CDR3 sequence reads: CASSPGDQVNSPLHF. For the CDR3, the DNA is TGTGCCAGCTCACCGGGCGACCAAGTTAATTCACCCCTCCACTTT.

The sample holds a few counts of this clone. Other DNA sequences in this specimen translate into the identical CDR3. This chain links TRBV5-1 with TRBJ1-1; D unclear. Between the trimmed V and J ends, which lost 0 bases and 0 bases, there was a span of 3 bases. CDR1 is SGHRS and CDR2 is YFSETQ in the germline V gene. This CDR3 has 13 residues. The CDR3 DNA reads as TGCGCCAGCAGCTTGGTGGTGAACACTGAAGCTTTCTTT. It is translated as CASSLVVNTEAFF.

This clone came up once. The chain couples TRBV30 to TRBJ2-6; no clear D. Germline V CDR1 and CDR2: GTSNPN, SVGIG (reference sequence). This CDR3 has 10 amino acids. The V end lost 0 bases, the J end lost 12 bases, and 3 bases lay between the germline ends. CDR3 sequence (DNA): TGTGCCTGGAGTGTAGGCGTCCTGACTTTC. Protein: CAWSVGVLTF.

This rearrangement joins TRBV5-4 to TRBJ1-2; no definite D call. From germline, CDR1 is SGHNT and CDR2 YYREEE (reference sequence). The CDR3 sequence is 15 residues long. Trimming removed 3 bases from V and 5 bases from J, with 17 bases in between. The DNA of the CDR3 is TGTGCCAGCAGCTCCCAAGCGAAGACACTTTATGGCTACACCTTC. It is translated as CASSSQAKTLYGYTF.

The chain couples TRBV7-2 to TRBJ2-5; tentatively, D is TRBD1 or TRBD2 (5 bases each). The CDR3 runs 13 residues. Germline CDR1 and CDR2: SGHTA and FQGNSA. Trimming shortened V by 3 bases and J by 4 bases, and 9 bases separated the two germline ends. CDR3 sequence: CASSFGTGETQYF. CDR3 in DNA: TGTGCCAGCAGCTTTGGGACGGGAGAGACCCAGTACTTC.

The V call is TRBV30, the J call TRBJ2-1; TRBD2 aligns across 10 bases. Germline V lookup: CDR1 GTSNPN, CDR2 SVGIG (reference sequence). This CDR3 region has 15 residues. With 1 base clipped from V and 6 bases from J, the junction kept 6 bases outside the gene matches. The CDR3 loop reads CAWSDYPSGGNEQFF. In DNA, the CDR3 is TGTGCCTGGAGTGATTATCCTAGCGGGGGCAATGAGCAGTTCTTC.

The chain combines TRBV20-1 with TRBJ2-3; no definite D call. Per the germline V gene, CDR1 is DFQATT and CDR2 is SNEGSKA (reference sequence). The CDR3 consists of 9 residues. CDR3 nucleotide sequence: TGCAGCCTGTTTGATACGCAGTATTTT. This sequence encodes CSLFDTQYF.

This chain joins TRBV7-9 and TRBJ1-1; possible D gene TRBD1, 5 bases. V shed 5 bases and J shed 7 bases, with 11 bases lying between them. The CDR3 length is 12 residues. Germline CDR1 SEHNR, CDR2 FQNEAQ (reference sequence). The CDR3 loop is CASSPQDREAFF. In DNA form, the CDR3 reads TGTGCCAGCAGCCCACAGGACCGTGAAGCTTTCTTT.

The chain couples TRBV19 to TRBJ2-5, with D tentatively TRBD2 (6 bases). The germline V gene encodes CDR1 LNHDA and CDR2 SQIVND (reference sequence). The V end was cut by 9 bases, the J end by 7 bases, with 18 bases between. CDR3 length: 13 residues. The CDR3 reads CASGPSLGGTQYF. In DNA, the CDR3 is TGTGCCAGCGGACCCTCGCTGGGAGGGACCCAGTACTTC. Together with reference TRBV19 and TRBJ2-5, the CDR3 gives the full variable domain: DGGITQSPKYLFRKEGQNVTLSCEQNLNHDAMYWYRQDPGQGLRLIYYSQIVNDFQKGDIAEGYSVSREKKESFPLTVTSAQKNPTAFYLCASGPSLGGTQYFGPGTRLLVL.

This clone has only a few counts. Here the CDR3 DNA reads TGCGCCACCTACGACTTCCGGGACTCCACTAGCACAGATACGCAGTATTTT. Translated: CATYDFRDSTSTDTQYF. The chain recombines TRBV23-1 with TRBJ2-3, with D perhaps TRBD2 (6 bases). TRBV23-1 is filed as an ORF, its function uncertain. The length of the CDR3 is 17 residues. V was pared by 10 bases and J by 0 bases, with 23 bases between.